The 24 T cell receptor beta chains in this list originate from one sample, sequenced in a study of PD-L1 blockade in urothelial cancer. Profiling relied on immunoSEQ multiplex PCR, and the TCRdb table lists in-frame clones only, not all of them. Here the sample spans 45,000 or so clones, 82% being singletons. Sequencing was performed on PBMCs, taken around atezolizumab (anti-PD-L1) treatment. The source of these receptors is a man in his sixties or seventies with urothelial cancer.

This clone came up once. The chain has TRBV19 and TRBJ2-1; D is possibly TRBD1 (5 bases). V dropped 4 bases and J dropped 0 bases, with 7 bases sitting between them. This CDR3 is 14 amino acids long. Looked up from germline, CDR1 is LNHDA and CDR2 is SQIVND (reference sequence). The CDR3 sequence: CASSTQGSYNEQFF. Here the CDR3 DNA reads TGTGCCAGTAGTACGCAGGGCTCCTACAATGAGCAGTTCTTC.

This clone turned up a few times. The genes are TRBV6-5 and TRBJ1-1; the D is unclear. Germline V gene sequence: CDR1 MNHEY, CDR2 SVGAGI. V dropped 5 bases and J dropped 1 base, with 8 bases sitting between them. This CDR3 comprises 13 residues. This chain's CDR3 is CASSETRNTEAFF. The CDR3 DNA sequence: TGTGCCAGCAGTGAAACGAGGAACACTGAAGCTTTCTTT.

The chain uses TRBV5-1 and TRBJ2-3; 8 bases are shared with TRBD2. The V gene's germline CDR1 is SGHRS and CDR2 YFSETQ. V lost 4 bases, J lost 6 bases, and 13 bases stayed unmatched. The CDR3 extends over 16 amino acids. The CDR3 protein is CASSMGLVPSRDTQYF. In DNA form, the CDR3 reads TGCGCCAGCAGCATGGGACTAGTACCTTCACGGGATACGCAGTATTTT.

This chain uses TRBV7-6 with TRBJ2-5; D is perhaps TRBD2 (6 bases). From germline, CDR1 is SGHVS and CDR2 FNYEAQ. This CDR3 comprises 14 residues. Between the trimmed V and J ends, which lost 5 bases and 4 bases, there was a span of 14 bases. The CDR3 sequence is CASSLLGRGETQYF. For the CDR3, the DNA is TGTGCCAGCAGCCTCTTGGGGCGGGGAGAGACCCAGTACTTC.

The V and J genes are TRBV7-2 and TRBJ1-1; 11 bases match TRBD1. The CDR3 has 15 residues. J gave up 3 bases and V 6 bases, and 6 bases lay outside the gene matches. CDR1 and CDR2 from the germline V gene are SGHTA and FQGNSA. The CDR3 nucleotides read TGTGCCAGCAGATGGACAGGGGGCGCGGACACTGAAGCTTTCTTT. It specifies CASRWTGGADTEAFF.

This clone has just one count. This sequence joins TRBV28 and TRBJ2-7, with 7 bases fitting TRBD1. The CDR3 runs to 14 residues. With 6 bases clipped from V and 3 bases from J, the junction kept 8 bases outside the gene matches. CDR1 is MDHEN, CDR2 SYDVKM, per germline. The CDR3 coding sequence is TGTGCCAGCAGGGGGACAGCACCCGTCTACGAGCAGTACTTC. Amino acids: CASRGTAPVYEQYF.

J is TRBJ2-1 and V is TRBV28; TRBD1 is a possible D gene (6 bases). Per germline, CDR1 MDHEN and CDR2 SYDVKM. This CDR3 region has 15 residues. V was pared by 3 bases and J by 1 base, with 10 bases between. CDR3 amino acids: CASSFGQGSYNEQFF. The CDR3 DNA reads as TGTGCCAGCAGTTTTGGGCAGGGGTCCTACAATGAGCAGTTCTTC.

The count of this clone is one. At one of its ends the junction is not consistent with the germline gene, which may arise from a read error. The rearrangement uses TRBV5-4 and TRBJ2-1, with 8 bases fitting TRBD2. Per germline, CDR1 SGHNT and CDR2 YYREEE (reference sequence). This CDR3 comprises 11 residues. In DNA, the CDR3 is TGTGCCAGCAGCTCCCAGCGGGAGCTGTTCTTC. Translated: CASSSQRELFF.

The V gene is TRBV28, the J gene TRBJ1-1; D is unclear. This CDR3 comprises 13 residues. V was cut by 4 bases and J by 11 bases, with 17 bases left in between. Germline-derived CDR1 and CDR2 are MDHEN and SYDVKM. Here the CDR3 reads CASSSRPIALAFF. CDR3 bases: TGTGCCAGCAGTTCACGTCCCATTGCGTTGGCTTTCTTT.

The rearrangement uses TRBV6-1 and TRBJ1-2; no firm D call. With 3 bases removed from V and 7 bases from J, the gap between germline ends came to 9 bases. CDR3 length equals 12 residues. From germline, CDR1 is MNHNS and CDR2 SASEGT. The CDR3 DNA follows: TGTGCCAGCAGTGATTTGAGAAGTGGCTACACCTTC. It is translated as CASSDLRSGYTF.

The V and J genes are TRBV4-3 and TRBJ2-7; TRBD1 matches at 7 bases. This CDR3 has 15 residues. V lost 1 base to trimming and J lost 4 bases; unmatched junction nucleotides: 7. Germline loops: CDR1 LGHNA, CDR2 YSLEER. Written as DNA, the CDR3 is TGCGCCAGCAGCCAAGTGGCAGGGGGACCATACGAGCAGTACTTC. Protein product: CASSQVAGGPYEQYF.

CDR3 coding DNA: TGTGCCAGCAGACCGGGACTAGCGGGAGGAAACATTCAGTACTTC. This sequence encodes CASRPGLAGGNIQYF. J is TRBJ2-4 and V is TRBV7-2; 15 positions match TRBD2. Germline assignment: CDR1 SGHTA and CDR2 FQGNSA. The V gene end was trimmed by 6 bases and the J gene end by 6 bases; junction bases not matched to a gene: 3. The CDR3 loop spans 15 amino acids.

The chain employs TRBV19 and TRBJ2-5, with 7 bases fitting TRBD2. V lost 3 bases, J lost 5 bases, and 6 bases stayed unmatched. The CDR3 runs to 14 residues. CDR1 LNHDA and CDR2 SQIVND come from the germline V gene (reference sequence). CDR3 loop: CASSISGGRETQYF. The CDR3, as DNA: TGTGCCAGTAGTATTTCCGGGGGGAGGGAGACCCAGTACTTC.

Ten or more counts support this clone. The rearrangement links TRBV6-1 to TRBJ1-4; TRBD1 is a possible D gene (5 bases). Trimming removed 4 bases at V and 2 bases at J, with 8 bases between. The CDR3 runs 14 residues. Looked up from germline, CDR1 is MNHNS and CDR2 is SASEGT. The CDR3: CASSGRGTNEKLFF. In nucleotides, the CDR3 is TGTGCCAGCAGTGGCCGGGGGACTAATGAAAAACTGTTTTTT.

This sequence joins TRBV7-9 and TRBJ1-1; D unresolved. Germline CDR1 SEHNR, CDR2 FQNEAQ (reference sequence). The CDR3 is made up of 16 amino acids. The V gene lost 4 bases and the J gene lost 5 bases, with 20 bases spanning the gap. CDR3 sequence reads: CASSSTHNQRRTEAFF. The CDR3 DNA sequence: TGTGCCAGCAGCTCGACGCATAATCAGAGGAGAACTGAAGCTTTCTTT.

The chain uses TRBV28 and TRBJ2-7; 9 nucleotides align to TRBD1. With V trimmed by 7 bases and J by 2 bases, 12 bases remained unmatched. The V gene's germline CDR1 is MDHEN and CDR2 SYDVKM. This CDR3 comprises 16 residues. In DNA form, the CDR3 reads TGTGCCAGCACCCGGGGGGACAGGGAAGTCCCCTACGAGCAGTACTTC. This codes for CASTRGDREVPYEQYF.

The chain links TRBV7-9 to TRBJ1-2, with a tentative D call TRBD1 (6 bases). V shed 4 bases and J shed 4 bases, with 13 bases lying between them. Germline CDR1 and CDR2: SEHNR and FQNEAQ (reference sequence). The length of the CDR3 is 14 residues. This chain's CDR3 is CASSSTGKSYGYTF. CDR3 sequence (DNA): TGTGCCAGCAGCTCTACAGGGAAGTCCTATGGCTACACCTTC. The variable domain in full, completed from reference TRBV7-9 and TRBJ1-2, reads DTGVSQNPRHKITKRGQNVTFRCDPISEHNRLYWYRQTLGQGPEFLTYFQNEAQLEKSRLLSDRFSAERPKGSFSTLEIQRTEQGDSAMYLCASSSTGKSYGYTFGSGTRLTVV.

V and J are TRBV6-1 and TRBJ2-7, with 11 bases matching TRBD1. This CDR3 is built from 14 residues. V shed 11 bases, J shed 4 bases, and the junction held 10 bases outside the gene matches. CDR1 and CDR2 (germline): MNHNS, SASEGT. DNA of the CDR3: TGTGCCTCAGAACCGGGACAGGGGGGGTACGAGCAGTACTTC. It is translated as CASEPGQGGYEQYF.

The gene calls are TRBV4-2 and TRBJ1-2; TRBD1 matches at 8 bases. The length of the CDR3 is 15 residues. CDR1 and CDR2 (germline): LGHNA, YNFKEQ. Losses at the gene ends were 1 base for V and 8 bases for J; bases not matched to a gene: 9. CDR3 nucleotides: TGTGCCAGCAGCCAAGCCACAGGGGGTAGTGGCGGCTACACCTTC. This encodes CASSQATGGSGGYTF.

V usage is TRBV7-9 and J usage is TRBJ2-1; no definite D call. The V end was cut by 6 bases, the J end by 10 bases, with 10 bases between. The CDR3 runs to 11 residues. Looked up from germline, CDR1 is SEHNR and CDR2 is FQNEAQ (reference sequence). The CDR3 region has the DNA TGTGCCAGCAGGGTAGGAGCGGAGCAGTTCTTC. Its protein is CASRVGAEQFF. The whole variable domain, filled in from reference TRBV7-9 and TRBJ2-1, reads DTGVSQNPRHKITKRGQNVTFRCDPISEHNRLYWYRQTLGQGPEFLTYFQNEAQLEKSRLLSDRFSAERPKGSFSTLEIQRTEQGDSAMYLCASRVGAEQFFGPGTRLTVL.

The J gene is TRBJ1-1, the V gene TRBV5-1, with a tentative D call TRBD1 (5 bases). The CDR3 is made up of 14 amino acids. Per germline, CDR1 SGHRS and CDR2 YFSETQ. Between the trimmed V and J ends, which lost 4 bases and 4 bases, there was a span of 14 bases. The CDR3 nucleotides are TGCGCCAGCAGCGAAATGAGGGGAGGCACTGAAGCTTTCTTT. Translating gives CASSEMRGGTEAFF.

The chain combines TRBV5-6 with TRBJ1-2; TRBD1 aligns across 9 bases. With V trimmed by 6 bases and J by 6 bases, 15 bases remained unmatched. Looked up from germline, CDR1 is SGHDT and CDR2 is YYEEEE. The CDR3 spans 16 residues. The CDR3 DNA follows: TGTGCCAGCACCCCCTGGGTGACAGGGGGTTTTGATGGCTACACCTTC. Translated: CASTPWVTGGFDGYTF.

The rearrangement uses TRBV2 and TRBJ1-3, with TRBD1 matching 7 bases. The V segment lost 6 bases and the J segment 2 bases; nucleotides outside the gene matches: 10. The V gene's germline CDR1 is SNHLY and CDR2 FYNNEI. The length of the CDR3 is 16 residues. The CDR3 loop is CASSRRQGMTGNTIYF. The CDR3, as DNA: TGTGCCAGCAGCCGCCGACAGGGAATGACTGGAAACACCATATATTTT. The whole variable domain, remainder taken from reference TRBV2 and TRBJ1-3, is EPEVTQTPSHQVTQMGQEVILRCVPISNHLYFYWYRQILGQKVEFLVSFYNNEISEKSEIFDDQFSVERPDGSNFTLKIRSTKLEDSAMYFCASSRRQGMTGNTIYFGEGSWLTVV.

The CDR3 sequence: CASSDIQGKGTYEQYF. The CDR3 DNA is TGTGCCAGCAGTGACATACAGGGGAAAGGGACCTACGAGCAGTACTTC. The rearrangement joins TRBV25-1 to TRBJ2-7; TRBD1 matches at 7 bases. The CDR3 is 16 residues long. CDR1 is MGHDK and CDR2 is SYGVNS in the germline V gene. The V gene end was trimmed by 3 bases and the J gene end by 2 bases; junction bases not matched to a gene: 10.